This T cell receptor (beta chain) comes out of a study of radiotherapy plus CTLA-4 blockade in lung cancer. Looking at the study overall: There were objective responses in roughly 18% of patients, and around 32% had disease control. Whole-study results and caveats: Tumor-derived TCR clones expanded in blood after radiotherapy plus ipilimumab.

Chemo-refractory metastatic non-small-cell lung cancer patients underwent focal radiation alongside CTLA-4 blockade with ipilimumab. Germline lookup yields CDR1 KGHSH and CDR2 LQKENI. There are 11 residues in the CDR3. Between the trimmed V and J ends, which lost 3 bases and 5 bases, there was a span of 4 bases. Clones were read by immunoSEQ multiplex PCR, and TCRdb kept only the in-frame ones, dropping some. The repertoire holds about 70,000 clones, with approximately 76% as singletons. A remark on this clone: Its antigen is unidentified. In the same sample, other DNA sequences code for this CDR3.

The specimen was peripheral blood, collected from a patient treated with radiotherapy plus ipilimumab. The rearrangement links TRBV18 to TRBJ2-5; D ambiguous. This sequence was found in a human donor with non-small cell lung cancer whose response to radiotherapy plus ipilimumab could not be evaluated. Some clones in this sample may be carry-over from other donors' samples. The CDR3 DNA follows: TGTGCCAGCTCACCCGAGGAGACCCAGTACTTC. Its translation: CASSPEETQYF.